These 12 T cell receptor beta chains came from one sample sequenced in a study of human T cells and chemical hapten exposure. From the RACE reads, TCRdb called clonotypes with MiXCR, one entry per CDR3 protein. This sample carries some 400,000 distinct CDR3 sequences, roughly 4.8% of them seen once, and the ten largest clones take roughly 2.4%. Documented time point: patch test 1, 2 weeks after DPC sensitization. Treatment specified: therapeutic diphenylcyclopropenone sensitization with weekly scalp DPC. Source: whole blood, taken in connection with sensitization to the hapten diphenylcyclopropenone (DPC). The receptors here all came from a woman between 50 and 59 years old with alopecia areata. Some clones in this sample may be carry-over from other donors' samples.

This clonotype was counted many times. The genes are TRBV3-1 and TRBJ2-1, with D maybe TRBD2 (5 bases). The length of the CDR3 is 14 residues. CDR1 is LGHDT, CDR2 YNNKEL, per germline (reference sequence). V shed 0 bases and J shed 5 bases, with 8 bases lying between them. The CDR3 coding sequence is TGTGCCAGCAGCCAAGAACTAGACGACAATGAGCAGTTCTTC. Translating gives CASSQELDDNEQFF.

This clonotype was counted ten times or more. This chain joins TRBV20-1 and TRBJ2-7; 8 nucleotides align to TRBD2. This CDR3 comprises 13 residues. Unmatched junction bases numbered 5, after V lost 7 bases and J lost 0 bases. Germline V gene data show CDR1 as DFQATT and CDR2 as SNEGSKA (reference sequence). CDR3 nucleotides: TGCAGTGTCAGACTAGCGCGCTCCTACGAGCAGTACTTC. Its translation: CSVRLARSYEQYF.

V usage is TRBV20-1 and J usage is TRBJ1-5; D is unresolved. Per germline, CDR1 DFQATT and CDR2 SNEGSKA (reference sequence). The CDR3 consists of 12 residues. V dropped 5 bases and J dropped 0 bases, with 5 bases sitting between them. The CDR3 DNA reads as TGCAGTGCTCACTCTAGCAATCAGCCCCAGCATTTT. Encoded protein: CSAHSSNQPQHF.

This clonotype was seen many times. V is TRBV6-5 and J is TRBJ2-5; TRBD2 might be the D (6 bases). Germline assignment: CDR1 MNHEY and CDR2 SVGAGI. Trimming removed 3 bases from V and 5 bases from J, with 13 bases in between. CDR3 size: 14 residues. The CDR3 spells CASSYYGTRETQYF. The CDR3, as DNA: TGTGCCAGCAGTTATTACGGGACTCGTGAGACCCAGTACTTC.

This clonotype occurred many times. This chain joins TRBV30 and TRBJ2-1; the match to TRBD2 covers 10 bases. V trimming: 7 bases; J trimming: 4 bases; junction bases outside the gene matches: 7. The CDR3 contains 14 residues. The germline V gene has CDR1 GTSNPN and CDR2 SVGIG (reference sequence). The CDR3: CASYASGSYNEQFF. The CDR3 DNA reads as TGTGCCTCGTATGCTAGCGGGAGTTACAATGAGCAGTTCTTC.

Ten or more counts support this clonotype. The chain combines TRBV28 with TRBJ1-1; weak D call: TRBD1 (5 bases). V was pared by 11 bases and J by 1 base, with 11 bases between. The germline V gene encodes CDR1 MDHEN and CDR2 SYDVKM. This CDR3 contains 12 residues. The CDR3 is CAAQGANTEAFF. In DNA, the CDR3 is TGTGCCGCGCAGGGAGCGAACACTGAAGCTTTCTTT.

This clonotype has only a few counts. This sequence joins TRBV5-4 and TRBJ1-2; D is undetermined. Germline CDR1 SGHNT, CDR2 YYREEE (reference sequence). V was clipped by 2 bases and J by 4 bases, with 18 bases between them. The CDR3 runs 16 residues. DNA of the CDR3: TGTGCCAGCAGCTTCGAGGGCGACACCCGGGGCTATGGCTACACCTTC. It specifies CASSFEGDTRGYGYTF.

The V gene is TRBV5-1, the J gene TRBJ2-7; D gene uncertain. CDR3 length: 14 amino acids. Trimming took 5 bases from V and 0 from J, leaving 12 bases between them. The germline gives CDR1 SGHRS, CDR2 YFSETQ. The CDR3 spells CASRPDPSSYEQYF. The CDR3 bases are TGCGCCAGCAGACCGGACCCGAGCTCCTACGAGCAGTACTTC. Looking up the rest from reference TRBV5-1 and TRBJ2-7 gives the full variable domain: KAGVTQTPRYLIKTRGQQVTLSCSPISGHRSVSWYQQTPGQGLQFLFEYFSETQRNKGNFPGRFSGRQFSNSRSEMNVSTLELGDSALYLCASRPDPSSYEQYFGPGTRLTVT.

CDR3 bases: TGTGCCATCAGGGGCGGGAGCGCAGATACGCAGTATTTT. This translates into CAIRGGSADTQYF. The chain combines TRBV10-3 with TRBJ2-3, with 7 bases aligning to TRBD2. Unmatched junction bases numbered 4, after V lost 6 bases and J lost 4 bases. The CDR3 runs to 13 residues. Germline CDR1 is ENHRY and CDR2 is SYGVKD.

This clonotype occurred many times. The chain uses TRBV4-2 and TRBJ2-5, with D unclear. This CDR3 has 15 amino acids. V shed 0 bases and J shed 0 bases, with 8 bases lying between them. Looked up from germline, CDR1 is LGHNA and CDR2 is YNFKEQ. The CDR3 spells CASSQDLRYQETQYF. DNA for the CDR3: TGTGCCAGCAGCCAAGATTTGAGGTACCAAGAGACCCAGTACTTC.

V usage is TRBV6-5 and J usage is TRBJ1-1; D is uncertain. This CDR3 is built from 14 residues. Germline V CDR1 and CDR2: MNHEY, SVGAGI. The V and J ends lost 5 bases and 3 bases respectively, with 13 bases between them. The DNA for the CDR3 is TGTGCCAGCAGTCTACGGCACTTAGACACTGAAGCTTTCTTT. Translation: CASSLRHLDTEAFF.

This clonotype appeared many times. The chain links TRBV10-3 to TRBJ2-1; 9 bases fit TRBD1. The germline gives CDR1 ENHRY, CDR2 SYGVKD. The CDR3 has 16 residues. The junction had 7 bases not matched to a gene; V was cut back by 4 bases and J by 3 bases. The CDR3 DNA reads as TGTGCCATCAGTGCGGGACAGGGAAAGGGCTACAATGAGCAGTTCTTC. Its translation is CAISAGQGKGYNEQFF.